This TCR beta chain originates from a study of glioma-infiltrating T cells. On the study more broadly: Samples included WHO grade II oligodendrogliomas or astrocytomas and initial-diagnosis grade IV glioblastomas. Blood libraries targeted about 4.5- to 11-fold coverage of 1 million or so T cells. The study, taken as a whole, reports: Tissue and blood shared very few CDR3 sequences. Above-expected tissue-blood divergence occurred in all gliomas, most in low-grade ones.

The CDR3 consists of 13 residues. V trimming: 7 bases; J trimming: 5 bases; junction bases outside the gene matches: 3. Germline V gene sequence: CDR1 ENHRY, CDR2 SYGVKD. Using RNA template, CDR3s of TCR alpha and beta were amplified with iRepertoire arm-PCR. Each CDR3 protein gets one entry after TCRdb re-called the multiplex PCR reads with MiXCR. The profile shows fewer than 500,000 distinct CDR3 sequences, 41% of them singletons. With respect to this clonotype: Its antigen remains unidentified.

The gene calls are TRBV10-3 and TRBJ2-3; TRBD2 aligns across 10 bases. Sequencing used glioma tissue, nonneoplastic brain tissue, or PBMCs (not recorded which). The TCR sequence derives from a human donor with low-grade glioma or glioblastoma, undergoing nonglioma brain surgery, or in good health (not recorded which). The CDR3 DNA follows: TGTGCCATCACTAGCGGGAGTATAGATACGCAGTATTTT. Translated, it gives CAITSGSIDTQYF.